This TCR beta chain was sequenced for a study of blood T cell repertoires in COVID-19. Donors in Cohort 3 who had recovered were those with two negative PCRs, healthcare professional clearance, or resolution of their symptoms. The germline V gene encodes CDR1 SQVTM and CDR2 ANQGSEA. The CDR3 extends over 14 amino acids. V dropped 7 bases and J dropped 0 bases, with 16 bases sitting between them. Some clones are missing from TCRdb's copy, which holds only in-frame ones; the method was immunoSEQ multiplex PCR. The table has around 430,000 clones, approximately 87% seen once; the top ten hold approximately 9.3%.

Source material: PBMCs or T cells enriched from blood (not recorded which). The chain couples TRBV29-1 to TRBJ2-7; a possible D gene is TRBD2 (5 bases). This receptor was identified in a woman between 45 and 65 years old who had recovered from COVID-19. The CDR3 here is CSAVSRVPSYEQYF. Written as DNA, the CDR3 is TGCAGCGCCGTATCGCGGGTTCCCTCCTACGAGCAGTACTTC.